This TCR beta chain was identified in a study of preoperative IRX-2 immunotherapy in early breast cancer. Germline V gene data show CDR1 as MNHGY and CDR2 as SAAAGT. The CDR3 sequence is 14 residues long. V shed 2 bases and J shed 2 bases, with 7 bases lying between them. Some clones are missing from TCRdb's copy, which holds only in-frame ones; the method was immunoSEQ multiplex PCR. The repertoire includes 20,000 to 30,000 clones, about 75% of them detected once, and roughly 6.8% sits in the top ten. This sample's treatment: preoperative locoregional IRX-2 cytokine immunotherapy. Sample: lymph node tissue, taken after IRX-2 immunotherapy. The chain has TRBV6-8 and TRBJ1-5; D is perhaps TRBD1 (6 bases). The TCR originated in a human donor with breast cancer. CDR3 amino acids: CASSYAGGNQPQHF. Here the CDR3 DNA reads TGTGCCAGCAGTTACGCAGGGGGCAATCAGCCCCAGCATTTT.